The 2 T cell receptor beta chains below were found in one sample sequenced in a study of T cells after yellow fever vaccination. TCRdb re-derived calls from the 5' RACE reads in MiXCR, one entry per CDR3 protein. The sample holds hundreds of thousands of distinct CDR3 sequences, around a sixth seen once. Material: PBMCs, obtained before the yellow fever booster vaccination. The receptors originated from a young man who received the YFV17D yellow fever vaccine.

This chain links TRBV11-2 with TRBJ1-3; no clear D gene. The length of the CDR3 is 16 residues. CDR1 is SGHAT, CDR2 FQNNGV, per germline. V lost 4 bases and J lost 0, with 13 bases in between. CDR3 in DNA: TGTGCCAGCAGCTCCCGCCGACTTTACTCTGGAAACACCATATATTTT. It is translated as CASSSRRLYSGNTIYF.

This clonotype showed up just a few times. The V and J genes are TRBV18 and TRBJ1-2; tentatively, D is TRBD1 (5 bases). Trimming pared 3 bases from V and 5 bases from J, leaving 13 bases between. The germline gives CDR1 KGHSH, CDR2 LQKENI. CDR3 size: 14 residues. The CDR3 sequence: CASSPTGTAYGYTF. The CDR3 DNA reads TGTGCCAGCTCACCGACCGGGACGGCTTATGGCTACACCTTC.